Detailed here is one T cell receptor beta chain. Its cognate antigen is unknown. This specimen belongs to a study of T cell responses to AZD1222 COVID-19 vaccine. The V and J ends lost 2 bases and 5 bases respectively, with 19 bases between them. Germline V gene data show CDR1 as MNHEY and CDR2 as SVGAGI. This CDR3 is 16 amino acids long. The assay was immunoSEQ multiplex PCR, and TCRdb's table has in-frame clones only and misses some. The sample has roughly 100,000 clones, about 81% seen once; the top ten hold 11% to 15%. Points from the study as a whole: Of spike-specific TCRs, nearly half reportedly target regions left unmutated in variants.

The sequence was collected from an adult who received the AZD1222 COVID-19 vaccine. This sample comprised peripheral blood, obtained 28 days after the second AZD1222 dose. This rearrangement joins TRBV6-5 to TRBJ2-7, with D perhaps TRBD2 (6 bases). CDR3 bases: TGTGCCAGCAGTTACGGATATAGCGGAACACCTCACGAGCAGTACTTC. As protein: CASSYGYSGTPHEQYF.